Given below is one TCR beta chain in context. V was clipped by 5 bases and J by 6 bases, with 19 bases between them. The CDR3 totals 15 residues. CDR1 and CDR2 (germline): MNHEY, SMNVEV (reference sequence). Stated time point: pretreatment peripheral blood. This sample is part of a study of PD-L1 blockade in urothelial cancer. TCRdb's table, derived via immunoSEQ multiplex PCR, lists solely in-frame clones and lacks some. The table has about 79,000 clones, 75% to 90% seen once. This receptor was taken from a man in his sixties with urothelial cancer. This rearrangement joins TRBV27 to TRBJ1-1; D not certain. The source material was PBMCs, sampled around atezolizumab (anti-PD-L1) treatment. The CDR3: CASSPRGGRVAEAFF. The CDR3 nucleotides read TGTGCCAGCAGTCCCCGTGGAGGGAGGGTCGCTGAAGCTTTCTTT.